This T cell receptor (beta chain) is drawn from a study of regulatory T cells in long-lasting Graves disease. Whole-study findings and limits: Those with persistent disease had in common more public clonotypes (around 2,700) than new patients (roughly 1,000).

Time point noted: persistent/refractory GD, antithyroid drugs over 5 years with positive TRAb. Extracted PBMC RNA gave rise to the TCR library. Details on this clonotype: Antigen unknown.

Building the TCR beta libraries relied on iRepertoire HTBI primers, and CDR3 regions underwent Arm-PCR. Each CDR3 protein gets one entry after TCRdb re-called the multiplex PCR reads with MiXCR. Among under 500,000 distinct CDR3 sequences, more than 20% were seen once, and the ten largest hold less than 25%. The CDR3 has 18 amino acids. Trimming left V 5 bases short and J 0 bases short, with 19 bases between. Germline V gene sequence: CDR1 SEHNR, CDR2 FQNEAQ (reference sequence). The specimen was peripheral blood mononuclear cells (PBMCs), collected when the disease was refractory, from a patient treated with antithyroid drugs. This TCR was sampled from a female donor with Graves disease. The rearrangement links TRBV7-9 to TRBJ2-2; D uncertain. In DNA, the CDR3 is TGTGCCAGCAGCCCTTCCGGATTGTGGGCCTCGAACACCGGGGAGCTGTTTTTT. It is translated as CASSPSGLWASNTGELFF.